This TCR beta chain emerged from a study of blood T cell repertoires in COVID-19. Overall study: COVID-19 samples, acute and convalescent, were from the United States, Italy and Spain. The cDNA or gDNA used as material had been derived from T cells, B-cell-depleted T cells, or PBMCs.

Germline loops: CDR1 MNHEY, CDR2 SVGEGT. This CDR3 comprises 14 residues. The trim removed 5 bases at V and 5 bases at J, leaving 5 bases unmatched. The table came from immunoSEQ multiplex PCR; TCRdb's copy has only in-frame clones and leaves some out. The sample contains about 180,000 clones, approximately 90% of which appear only once. In regard to this clone: The sample holds other DNA sequences that translate to the same CDR3.

Sample: peripheral blood. V usage is TRBV6-2 or TRBV6-3 and J usage is TRBJ2-2; 7 positions match TRBD1. This TCR was recovered from a man between 18 and 35 years old who had recovered from COVID-19. The chain's CDR3 is CASSRQGTTGELFF. The CDR3 DNA reads as TGTGCCAGCAGTCGACAGGGAACAACCGGGGAGCTGTTTTTT.